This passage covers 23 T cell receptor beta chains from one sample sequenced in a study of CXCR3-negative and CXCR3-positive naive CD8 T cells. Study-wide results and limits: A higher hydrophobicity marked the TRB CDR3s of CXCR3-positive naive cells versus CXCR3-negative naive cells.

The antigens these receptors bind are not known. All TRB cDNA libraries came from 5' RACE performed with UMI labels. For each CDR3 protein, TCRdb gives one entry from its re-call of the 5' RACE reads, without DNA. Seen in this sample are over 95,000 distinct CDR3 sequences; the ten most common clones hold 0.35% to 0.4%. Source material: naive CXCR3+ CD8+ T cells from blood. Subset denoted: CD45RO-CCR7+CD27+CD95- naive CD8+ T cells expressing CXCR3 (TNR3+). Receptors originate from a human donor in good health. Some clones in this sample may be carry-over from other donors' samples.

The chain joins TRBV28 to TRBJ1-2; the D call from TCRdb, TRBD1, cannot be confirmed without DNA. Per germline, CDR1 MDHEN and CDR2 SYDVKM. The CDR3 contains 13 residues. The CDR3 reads CASSRDPYYGYTF.

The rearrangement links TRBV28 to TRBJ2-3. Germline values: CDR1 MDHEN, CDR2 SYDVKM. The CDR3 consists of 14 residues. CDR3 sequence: CASSRLAGTDTQYF.

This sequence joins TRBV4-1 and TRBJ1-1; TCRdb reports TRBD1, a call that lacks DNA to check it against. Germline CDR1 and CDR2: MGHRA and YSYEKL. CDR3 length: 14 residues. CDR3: CASSQTGEGTEAFF.

The CDR3 sequence: CASSQDRSNLAYEQYF. This rearrangement joins TRBV4-3 to TRBJ2-7. The CDR3 is 16 amino acids. Germline V CDR1 and CDR2: LGHNA, YSLEER.

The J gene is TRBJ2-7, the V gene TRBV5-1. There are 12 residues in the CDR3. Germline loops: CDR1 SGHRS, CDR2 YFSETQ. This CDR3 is CASSLGGIEQYF.

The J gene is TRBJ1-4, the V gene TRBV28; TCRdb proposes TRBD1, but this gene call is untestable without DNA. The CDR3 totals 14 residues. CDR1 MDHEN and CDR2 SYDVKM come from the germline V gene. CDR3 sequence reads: CASSFQGAGEKLFF.

CDR3 in amino acids: CASSVAQGLTGELFF. This chain links TRBV9 with TRBJ2-2; as DNA is missing, the TRBD1 call by TCRdb cannot be tested. From germline, CDR1 is SGDLS and CDR2 YYNGEE. The CDR3 is 15 residues long.

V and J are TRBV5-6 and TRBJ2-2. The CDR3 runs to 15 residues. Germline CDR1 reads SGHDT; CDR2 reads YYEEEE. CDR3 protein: CASSLVAANTGELFF. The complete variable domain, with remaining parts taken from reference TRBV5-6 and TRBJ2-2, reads DAGVTQSPTHLIKTRGQQVTLRCSPKSGHDTVSWYQQALGQGPQFIFQYYEEEERQRGNFPDRFSGHQFPNYSSELNVNALLLGDSALYLCASSLVAANTGELFFGEGSRLTVL.

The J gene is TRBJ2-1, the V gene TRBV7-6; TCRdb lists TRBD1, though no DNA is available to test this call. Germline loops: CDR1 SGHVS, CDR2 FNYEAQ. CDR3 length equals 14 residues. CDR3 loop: CASSFGTQYNEQFF.

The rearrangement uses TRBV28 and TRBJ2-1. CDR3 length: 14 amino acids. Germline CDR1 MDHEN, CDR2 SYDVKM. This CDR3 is CASRTSSSYNEQFF.

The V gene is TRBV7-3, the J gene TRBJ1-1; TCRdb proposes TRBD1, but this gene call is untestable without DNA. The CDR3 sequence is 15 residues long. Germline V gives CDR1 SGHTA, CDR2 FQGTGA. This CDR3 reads CASSLNQGMNTEAFF.

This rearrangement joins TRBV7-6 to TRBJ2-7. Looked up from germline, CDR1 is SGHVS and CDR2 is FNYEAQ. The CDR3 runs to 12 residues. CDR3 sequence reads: CASSALSSPQYF.

CDR3 residues: CASSFKRGSGFYEQFF. The rearrangement links TRBV11-2 to TRBJ2-1; absent DNA, TCRdb's TRBD2 call cannot be checked. This CDR3 contains 16 residues. From germline, CDR1 is SGHAT and CDR2 FQNNGV.

The chain's CDR3 is CASSTHVQGAYGYTF. The chain joins TRBV5-5 to TRBJ1-2; no DNA is available, so the TRBD1 call from TCRdb remains unchecked. Germline V gene data show CDR1 as SGHKS and CDR2 as YYEKEE (reference sequence). The CDR3 runs to 15 residues. Based on the CDR3 plus reference TRBV5-5 and TRBJ1-2, the full variable domain is DAGVTQSPTHLIKTRGQQVTLRCSPISGHKSVSWYQQVLGQGPQFIFQYYEKEERGRGNFPDRFSARQFPNYSSELNVNALLLGDSALYLCASSTHVQGAYGYTFGSGTRLTVV.

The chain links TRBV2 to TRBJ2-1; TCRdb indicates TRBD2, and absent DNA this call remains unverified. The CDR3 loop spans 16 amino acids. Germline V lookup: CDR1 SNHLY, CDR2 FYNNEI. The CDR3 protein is CASSPLVSGGYNEQFF.

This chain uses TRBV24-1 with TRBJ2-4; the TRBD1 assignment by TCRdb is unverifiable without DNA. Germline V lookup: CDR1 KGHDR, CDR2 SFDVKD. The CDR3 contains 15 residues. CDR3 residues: CATNRPPRGKNIQYF.

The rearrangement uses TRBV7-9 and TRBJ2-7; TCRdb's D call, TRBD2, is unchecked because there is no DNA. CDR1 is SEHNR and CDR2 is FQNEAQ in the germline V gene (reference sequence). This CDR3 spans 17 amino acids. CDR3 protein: CASSGVVAGEAAYEQYF.

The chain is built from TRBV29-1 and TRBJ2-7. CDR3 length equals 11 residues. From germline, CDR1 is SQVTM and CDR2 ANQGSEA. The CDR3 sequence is CSVTLGYEQYF.

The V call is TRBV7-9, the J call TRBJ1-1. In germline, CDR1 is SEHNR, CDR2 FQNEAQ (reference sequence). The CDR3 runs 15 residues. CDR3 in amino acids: CASSLASTGSTEAFF.

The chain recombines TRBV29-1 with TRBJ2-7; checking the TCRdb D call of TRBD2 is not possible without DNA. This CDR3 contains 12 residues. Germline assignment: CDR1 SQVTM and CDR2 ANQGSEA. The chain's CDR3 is CSVTSGPYEQYF.

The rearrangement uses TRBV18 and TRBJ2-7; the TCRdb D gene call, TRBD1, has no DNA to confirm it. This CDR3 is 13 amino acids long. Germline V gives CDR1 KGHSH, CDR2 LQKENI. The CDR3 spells CASSPDSTYEQYF.

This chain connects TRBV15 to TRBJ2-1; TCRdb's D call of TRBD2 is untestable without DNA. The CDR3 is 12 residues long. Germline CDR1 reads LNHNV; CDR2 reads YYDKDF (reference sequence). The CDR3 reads CATSTGDGEQFF.

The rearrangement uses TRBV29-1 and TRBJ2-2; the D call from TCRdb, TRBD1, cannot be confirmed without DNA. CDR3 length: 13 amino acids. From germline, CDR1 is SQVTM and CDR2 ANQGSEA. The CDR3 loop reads CSVTGLYTGELFF.